This is a list of T cell receptor beta chains from one sample in a study of identifying expanded T cells in peripheral blood. The assay was immunoSEQ multiplex PCR, and TCRdb's table has in-frame clones only and misses some. The sample includes 60,000 to 70,000 clones, 87% of them seen just once. The sample comprised blood. The source is a person between 18 and 75 years old in good health. Both conserved end residues are part of each CDR3. Each record gives: J gene, D gene, clone size, V gene, CDR3 DNA, CDR3 protein. A D gene is named only where the DNA matches it firmly. Clone sizes are given selectively: once, few, many, or a class where the clone is expanded.

j_gene: TRBJ2-3
d_gene: -
abundance: -
v_gene: TRBV6-4
CDR3nt: TGTGCCAGCAGTGACTCTAGGGGAGCCCGCACAGATACGCAGTATTTT
CDR3aa: CASSDSRGARTDTQYF

j_gene: TRBJ1-5
d_gene: TRBD1
abundance: -
v_gene: TRBV6-6
CDR3nt: TGTGCCAGCAGTCTCGGGACAGGGCACAGCAATCAGCCCCAGCATTTT
CDR3aa: CASSLGTGHSNQPQHF

j_gene: TRBJ2-3
d_gene: TRBD2
abundance: -
v_gene: TRBV2
CDR3nt: TGTGCCAGCGACATCGGGGGGTCGACAGATACGCAGTATTTT
CDR3aa: CASDIGGSTDTQYF

j_gene: TRBJ2-3
d_gene: TRBD2
abundance: once
v_gene: TRBV25-1
CDR3nt: TGTGCCAGCACCTCCGGGACTAGCGGGAGGGTAGATACGCAGTATTTT
CDR3aa: CASTSGTSGRVDTQYF

j_gene: TRBJ2-7
d_gene: TRBD2
abundance: -
v_gene: TRBV2
CDR3nt: TGTGCCACCCAGCTCGGGACTAGCGGCGAGCAGTACTTC
CDR3aa: CATQLGTSGEQYF

j_gene: TRBJ1-2
d_gene: -
abundance: once
v_gene: TRBV5-6
CDR3nt: TGTGCCAGCAGCTTGGCCCGGACCTATGGCTACACCTTC
CDR3aa: CASSLARTYGYTF

j_gene: TRBJ2-5
d_gene: -
abundance: -
v_gene: TRBV28
CDR3nt: TGTGCCAGCAGCCCTGCCGGGGGCATGGAGACCCAGTACTTC
CDR3aa: CASSPAGGMETQYF

j_gene: TRBJ2-2
d_gene: -
abundance: -
v_gene: TRBV18
CDR3nt: TGTGCCAGCTCACCACCGAGCGACACCGGGGAGCTGTTTTTT
CDR3aa: CASSPPSDTGELFF

j_gene: TRBJ2-2
d_gene: TRBD2
abundance: -
v_gene: TRBV19
CDR3nt: TGTGCCGCTACTAGCGGGGGTGTGGCCGGGGAGCTGTTTTTT
CDR3aa: CAATSGGVAGELFF

j_gene: TRBJ2-3
d_gene: -
abundance: few
v_gene: TRBV9
CDR3nt: TGTGCCAGCAGCTTGGGGATGGGTGGCGATACGCAGTATTTT
CDR3aa: CASSLGMGGDTQYF

j_gene: TRBJ1-2
d_gene: -
abundance: -
v_gene: TRBV2
CDR3nt: TGTGCCAGCAGCGAGACTTTTTGGGGGACTAACTATGGCTACACCTTC
CDR3aa: CASSETFWGTNYGYTF

j_gene: TRBJ1-1
d_gene: -
abundance: -
v_gene: TRBV25-1
CDR3nt: TGTGCCAGCAGTGATTCTCCTCGGGACACTGAAGCTTTCTTT
CDR3aa: CASSDSPRDTEAFF

j_gene: TRBJ1-2
d_gene: TRBD1
abundance: -
v_gene: TRBV25-1
CDR3nt: TGTGCCAGCCGACAGGGGAATGGCTACACCTTC
CDR3aa: CASRQGNGYTF

j_gene: TRBJ2-1
d_gene: TRBD2
abundance: -
v_gene: TRBV7-3
CDR3nt: TGTGCCAGCAGCTTAGCGGGAGGTAGTAATGAGCAGTTCTTC
CDR3aa: CASSLAGGSNEQFF

j_gene: TRBJ2-1
d_gene: -
abundance: -
v_gene: TRBV7-2
CDR3nt: TGTGCCAGCAGCGGCGGTACTGCCTACAATGAGCAGTTCTTC
CDR3aa: CASSGGTAYNEQFF

j_gene: TRBJ2-1
d_gene: -
abundance: -
v_gene: TRBV5-1
CDR3nt: TGCGCCAGCAGCTACAGGGCCTCTAGCGAGGGTGAGCAGTTCTTC
CDR3aa: CASSYRASSEGEQFF

j_gene: TRBJ2-1
d_gene: -
abundance: -
v_gene: TRBV7-6
CDR3nt: TGTGCCAGCAGCCCCCGGGACCCGGCCTACAATGAGCAGTTCTTC
CDR3aa: CASSPRDPAYNEQFF

j_gene: TRBJ1-2
d_gene: -
abundance: once
v_gene: TRBV28
CDR3nt: TGTGCCAGCAGCCCTTATGGACAGAGGGACTATGGCTACACCTTC
CDR3aa: CASSPYGQRDYGYTF

j_gene: TRBJ1-1
d_gene: TRBD1
abundance: -
v_gene: TRBV6-5
CDR3nt: TGTGCCAGCAGTACCCGGGACAGGGGCACTGAAGCTTTCTTT
CDR3aa: CASSTRDRGTEAFF

j_gene: TRBJ2-5
d_gene: TRBD2
abundance: -
v_gene: TRBV9
CDR3nt: TGTGCCAGCAGCGCAGCCGGGACTAGCGCCCAAGAGACCCAGTACTTC
CDR3aa: CASSAAGTSAQETQYF

j_gene: TRBJ1-4
d_gene: -
abundance: -
v_gene: TRBV29-1
CDR3nt: TGCAGCGCCCGGACCTCGACAGACTCAAAACTGTTTTTT
CDR3aa: CSARTSTDSKLFF

j_gene: TRBJ1-1
d_gene: TRBD1
abundance: -
v_gene: TRBV4-2
CDR3nt: TGTGCCAGCAGCCAACCGGGACAGCCGAACACTGAAGCTTTCTTT
CDR3aa: CASSQPGQPNTEAFF

j_gene: TRBJ2-7
d_gene: TRBD1
abundance: -
v_gene: TRBV27
CDR3nt: TGTGCCAGCAGTTTAGGTCAGGGGGCCTACGAGCAGTACTTC
CDR3aa: CASSLGQGAYEQYF

j_gene: TRBJ1-6
d_gene: -
abundance: few
v_gene: TRBV5-1
CDR3nt: TGCGCCAGCAGCTTGGTTCGGTACTCACCCCTCCACTTT
CDR3aa: CASSLVRYSPLHF

j_gene: TRBJ2-2
d_gene: -
abundance: -
v_gene: TRBV4-3
CDR3nt: TGCGCCAGCAGCCGACAGGCAGGAGGGATAAACACCGGGGAGCTGTTTTTT
CDR3aa: CASSRQAGGINTGELFF

j_gene: TRBJ2-7
d_gene: -
abundance: -
v_gene: TRBV6-6
CDR3nt: TGTGCCAGCAGTTACGGCGGGGAGACCTACGAGCAGTACTTC
CDR3aa: CASSYGGETYEQYF

j_gene: TRBJ1-2
d_gene: -
abundance: -
v_gene: TRBV28
CDR3nt: TGTGCCAGCAGTTTGGGGGTCCGTGGCTACACCTTC
CDR3aa: CASSLGVRGYTF

j_gene: TRBJ1-2
d_gene: -
abundance: -
v_gene: TRBV6-1
CDR3nt: TGTGCCAGCCCCTCTCCGCTAAGGTATGGCTACACCTTC
CDR3aa: CASPSPLRYGYTF

j_gene: TRBJ2-1
d_gene: TRBD2
abundance: -
v_gene: TRBV28
CDR3nt: TGTGCCAGCAGTTTATACGGAGCGGGAGAGCAGTTCTTC
CDR3aa: CASSLYGAGEQFF

j_gene: TRBJ2-1
d_gene: -
abundance: -
v_gene: TRBV6-5
CDR3nt: TGTGCCAGCAGTTACGGAGAGACTAGCAATGAGCAGTTCTTC
CDR3aa: CASSYGETSNEQFF

j_gene: TRBJ2-5
d_gene: TRBD1
abundance: -
v_gene: TRBV4-3
CDR3nt: TGCGCCAGCAGCCAAGCCGTGACAGGGAACGGAGTGGAGACCCAGTACTTC
CDR3aa: CASSQAVTGNGVETQYF

j_gene: TRBJ1-6
d_gene: -
abundance: few
v_gene: TRBV6-4
CDR3nt: TGTGCCAGCAGTGACTCAGCAGGGGACCTCTCACCCCTCCACTTT
CDR3aa: CASSDSAGDLSPLHF

j_gene: TRBJ2-7
d_gene: TRBD2
abundance: -
v_gene: TRBV5-1
CDR3nt: TGCGCCAGCAGCAGTGGACCCCGGGGGGGGTACGAGCAGTACTTC
CDR3aa: CASSSGPRGGYEQYF

j_gene: TRBJ2-6
d_gene: -
abundance: -
v_gene: TRBV6-1
CDR3nt: TGTGCCAGCAGTGAAAATGGGGCTGGGGCCAACGTCCTGACTTTC
CDR3aa: CASSENGAGANVLTF

j_gene: TRBJ2-7
d_gene: -
abundance: -
v_gene: TRBV2
CDR3nt: TGTGCCAGTCGGGACGGACTAAACTACGAGCAGTACTTC
CDR3aa: CASRDGLNYEQYF

j_gene: TRBJ2-1
d_gene: -
abundance: -
v_gene: TRBV7-2
CDR3nt: TGTGCCAGCAGCAATAATGCAGTCGCGGGCGCTGAGCAGTTCTTC
CDR3aa: CASSNNAVAGAEQFF

j_gene: TRBJ2-7
d_gene: TRBD2
abundance: -
v_gene: TRBV6-5
CDR3nt: TGTGCCAGCCGGGGGGCGGGAGGGTACGAGCAGTACTTC
CDR3aa: CASRGAGGYEQYF

j_gene: TRBJ2-1
d_gene: TRBD2
abundance: -
v_gene: TRBV7-8
CDR3nt: TGTGCCAGCAGCTTACTGGGCGGGGGGACCTACAATGAGCAGTTCTTC
CDR3aa: CASSLLGGGTYNEQFF

j_gene: TRBJ1-5
d_gene: TRBD1
abundance: -
v_gene: TRBV6-5
CDR3nt: TGTGCCAGCAGTTCGGGACAGGGGGATCAGCCCCAGCATTTT
CDR3aa: CASSSGQGDQPQHF

j_gene: TRBJ2-3
d_gene: -
abundance: -
v_gene: TRBV5-1
CDR3nt: TGCGCCAGCAGCGAGAGATTCACAGATACGCAGTATTTT
CDR3aa: CASSERFTDTQYF

j_gene: TRBJ2-2
d_gene: -
abundance: -
v_gene: TRBV6-1
CDR3nt: TGTGCCAGCAGTGAATACGGGGAACGGGTTATCACCGGGGAGCTGTTTTTT
CDR3aa: CASSEYGERVITGELFF

j_gene: TRBJ1-5
d_gene: -
abundance: once
v_gene: TRBV28
CDR3nt: TGTGCCAGCTTCTCACGGGAGGCCTCCGGGCCCCAGCATTTT
CDR3aa: CASFSREASGPQHF

j_gene: TRBJ1-1
d_gene: TRBD1
abundance: -
v_gene: TRBV28
CDR3nt: TGTGCCAGCAGTACGGACAGGGCGGACACTGAAGCTTTCTTT
CDR3aa: CASSTDRADTEAFF

j_gene: TRBJ1-5
d_gene: -
abundance: -
v_gene: TRBV2
CDR3nt: TGTGCCAGCAGTGAAGAGGGGTCGGGATTTCAGCCCCAGCATTTT
CDR3aa: CASSEEGSGFQPQHF

j_gene: TRBJ1-5
d_gene: -
abundance: -
v_gene: TRBV28
CDR3nt: TGTGCCAGCAGTTTGGAACCTAGCAATCAGCCCCAGCATTTT
CDR3aa: CASSLEPSNQPQHF

j_gene: TRBJ2-5
d_gene: TRBD2
abundance: once
v_gene: TRBV6-1
CDR3nt: TGTGCCAGCAGTGAAGGGGAAGCGGGAGGGAAGAACTTC
CDR3aa: CASSEGEAGGKNF

j_gene: TRBJ2-7
d_gene: TRBD2
abundance: -
v_gene: TRBV28
CDR3nt: TGTGCCAGCAGTCCTACTAGCGGGACGGGCTACGAGCAGTACTTC
CDR3aa: CASSPTSGTGYEQYF

j_gene: TRBJ2-2
d_gene: -
abundance: -
v_gene: TRBV18
CDR3nt: TGTGCCAGCTCACAAGGGTCCTCCTACACCGGGGAGCTGTTTTTT
CDR3aa: CASSQGSSYTGELFF

j_gene: TRBJ2-2
d_gene: -
abundance: few
v_gene: TRBV30
CDR3nt: TGTGCCTGGAGCCCGACAGGCCTCGAGGCCGGGGAGCTGTTTTTT
CDR3aa: CAWSPTGLEAGELFF